These 24 T cell receptor beta chains originate from one sample sequenced in a study of CD8+ T cells in alopecia areata. Treatment reported: oral pan-JAK inhibitor, 5-10 mg twice daily. Reverse transcribed after extraction, RNA yielded cDNA as the sequencing template. This table comes from immunoSEQ multiplex PCR, and its TCRdb copy is limited to in-frame clones, with some not included. The top ten clones hold around 14% of a sample with about 140,000 clones, approximately 86% of them seen once. The sample was CD8+ T cells sorted from blood, taken at week 4, from a patient treated with tofacitinib. The receptor set was obtained from a human donor with alopecia areata.

J is TRBJ2-4 and V is TRBV29-1; D may be TRBD1 (6 bases). Germline loops: CDR1 SQVTM, CDR2 ANQGSEA. The germline V and J ends were trimmed by 6 bases and 2 bases, with 11 bases remaining between them. The CDR3 is 13 amino acids. CDR3 residues: CSVLRGSKNIQYF. In DNA, the CDR3 is TGCAGCGTCCTCAGGGGTTCCAAAAACATTCAGTACTTC.

The rearrangement links TRBV4-1 to TRBJ1-5; the D gene is possibly TRBD1 (6 bases). Germline CDR1 reads MGHRA; CDR2 reads YSYEKL. The CDR3 contains 18 residues. V lost 1 base and J 3 bases, leaving 19 bases between the germline ends. For the CDR3, the DNA is TGCGCCAGCAGCCAAGGCCTGAATCTGGCGGGGGCCAATCAGCCCCAGCATTTT. It is translated as CASSQGLNLAGANQPQHF.

This clone has just one count. The CDR3 loop is CSVGLGTGEGEQYF. The CDR3 DNA is TGCAGCGTCGGTTTGGGGACAGGGGAAGGTGAGCAGTACTTC. This chain links TRBV29-1 with TRBJ2-7; 10 bases align to TRBD1. The junction had 12 bases not matched to a gene; V was cut back by 6 bases and J by 7 bases. The CDR3 contains 14 residues. Germline CDR1 and CDR2: SQVTM and ANQGSEA.

The rearrangement joins TRBV7-3 to TRBJ2-7, with D maybe TRBD2 (5 bases). The CDR3 loop spans 13 amino acids. V was trimmed by 5 bases and J by 1 base, leaving 9 bases between them. Germline V gives CDR1 SGHTA, CDR2 FQGTGA. The CDR3 loop is CASSPGESYEQYF. CDR3 in DNA: TGTGCCAGCAGCCCCGGGGAGTCCTACGAGCAGTACTTC.

The chain is built from TRBV4-1 and TRBJ1-1, with 11 positions matching TRBD1. Trimming took 8 bases from V and 1 from J; bases not matched to a gene: 0. The CDR3 is made up of 13 amino acids. CDR1 and CDR2 (germline): MGHRA, YSYEKL. CDR3 nucleotides: TGCGCCAGCGGACAGGGGGCGAACACTGAAGCTTTCTTT. Translation gives CASGQGANTEAFF.

The chain recombines TRBV27 with TRBJ2-7, with D possibly being TRBD1 or TRBD2 (5 bases each). CDR1 MNHEY and CDR2 SMNVEV come from the germline V gene (reference sequence). V was shortened by 5 bases and J by 5 bases, with 16 bases between the two germline ends. This CDR3 is built from 14 residues. CDR3 sequence reads: CASSKGEGVDEQYF. The CDR3 DNA reads as TGTGCCAGCAGTAAGGGAGAAGGGGTCGACGAGCAGTACTTC.

This chain joins TRBV27 and TRBJ1-1; no definite D call. V was pared by 2 bases and J by 5 bases, with 12 bases between. Germline CDR1 reads MNHEY; CDR2 reads SMNVEV (reference sequence). The CDR3 is 14 amino acids. Here the CDR3 reads CASSLTGSITEAFF. For the CDR3, the DNA is TGTGCCAGCAGTTTAACCGGGTCGATAACTGAAGCTTTCTTT.

The chain joins TRBV5-4 to TRBJ2-1; 7 nucleotides line up with TRBD2. The CDR3 is made up of 13 amino acids. With 3 bases clipped from V and 9 bases from J, the junction kept 6 bases outside the gene matches. Germline loops: CDR1 SGHNT, CDR2 YYREEE (reference sequence). This CDR3 reads CASSSRTSFEQFF. As DNA, the CDR3 is TGTGCCAGCAGCTCCCGGACTAGTTTTGAGCAGTTCTTC.

The chain combines TRBV13 with TRBJ2-7; tentatively, D is TRBD1 (5 bases). With 5 bases removed from V and 1 base from J, the gap between germline ends came to 15 bases. The CDR3 has 15 amino acids. The germline gives CDR1 PRHDT, CDR2 FYEKMQ (reference sequence). CDR3 in amino acids: CASSQGSTKSYEQYF. Written as DNA, the CDR3 is TGTGCCAGCAGCCAGGGATCTACGAAATCCTACGAGCAGTACTTC.

The V and J genes are TRBV5-6 and TRBJ2-3; 10 bases match TRBD2. This CDR3 has 16 residues. Germline CDR1 is SGHDT and CDR2 is YYEEEE. Trimming removed 5 bases from V and 1 base from J; junction bases left unmatched: 7. The CDR3 sequence is CASRASGSRGTDTQYF. The CDR3 region has the DNA TGTGCCAGCAGGGCTAGCGGGAGCCGCGGCACAGATACGCAGTATTTT.

J is TRBJ2-7 and V is TRBV13; 7 nucleotides align to TRBD2. This CDR3 comprises 14 residues. Germline-derived CDR1 and CDR2 are PRHDT and FYEKMQ (reference sequence). The trim removed 5 bases at V and 2 bases at J, leaving 6 bases unmatched. The DNA of the CDR3 is TGTGCCAGCAGCCCGGGGAGGGCCGCCTACGAGCAGTACTTC. It yields the protein CASSPGRAAYEQYF.

The CDR3 DNA follows: TGCAGCGTTTTCTGGGGAGCCGGGGAGCTGTTTTTT. Translated: CSVFWGAGELFF. The V call is TRBV29-1, the J call TRBJ2-2, with a weak D call TRBD2 (5 bases). Germline loops: CDR1 SQVTM, CDR2 ANQGSEA. The CDR3 length is 12 residues. V was shortened by 5 bases and J by 6 bases, with 10 bases between the two germline ends.

The V and J genes are TRBV27 and TRBJ2-7, with 8 bases that match TRBD2. The length of the CDR3 is 15 residues. Unmatched junction bases numbered 8, after V lost 0 bases and J lost 7 bases. Germline V gives CDR1 MNHEY, CDR2 SMNVEV (reference sequence). The CDR3 here is CASSLSAGLGTEQYF. The CDR3 coding sequence is TGTGCCAGCAGTTTATCGGCGGGACTAGGGACGGAGCAGTACTTC.

The rearrangement uses TRBV10-2 and TRBJ2-1; D gene uncertain. This CDR3 comprises 12 residues. V lost 7 bases to trimming and J lost 8 bases, with 12 bases between them. CDR1 is WSHSY and CDR2 is SAAADI in the germline V gene. CDR3 nucleotide sequence: TGCGCCAGCACCGGACCCCTCGATGAGCAGTTCTTC. It encodes CASTGPLDEQFF.

V gene TRBV13 combines with J gene TRBJ1-2, with D perhaps TRBD1 (6 bases). Germline V gives CDR1 PRHDT, CDR2 FYEKMQ (reference sequence). Trimming removed 8 bases at V and 4 bases at J, with 17 bases between. The length of the CDR3 is 14 residues. The DNA for the CDR3 is TGTGCCAGCGGTTCTGGGGGGGCGGCCTATGGCTACACCTTC. Amino acids: CASGSGGAAYGYTF.

The V gene is TRBV9, the J gene TRBJ1-6, with D possibly TRBD1 on 5 matching bases. The CDR3 contains 14 residues. Looked up from germline, CDR1 is SGDLS and CDR2 is YYNGEE. V gave up 1 base and J gave up 10 bases, with 12 bases separating them. The CDR3 nucleotides read TGTGCCAGCAGCGTAACGGGGGTTGGGTCACCCCTCCACTTT. It specifies CASSVTGVGSPLHF.

This clone was observed a single time. The genes are TRBV7-6 and TRBJ2-7; D unclear. Trimming stripped 6 bases from V and 5 bases from J, with 8 bases between. Germline values: CDR1 SGHVS, CDR2 FNYEAQ. The CDR3 is made up of 11 amino acids. CDR3 residues: CASSRGDEQYF. Written as DNA, the CDR3 is TGTGCCAGCAGTCGCGGTGACGAGCAGTACTTC.

CDR3 residues: CASSMGRDTEAFF. Here the CDR3 DNA reads TGTGCCAGCAGTATGGGCAGGGACACTGAAGCTTTCTTT. J is TRBJ1-1 and V is TRBV13; possibly TRBD1 for D (5 bases). The CDR3 is 13 amino acids. Trimming took off 6 bases at V and 3 bases at J, with 11 bases between the two ends. Germline-derived CDR1 and CDR2 are PRHDT and FYEKMQ (reference sequence).

V usage is TRBV4-1 and J usage is TRBJ1-1; TRBD1 is a possible D gene (5 bases). Germline CDR1 reads MGHRA; CDR2 reads YSYEKL. This CDR3 is 13 amino acids long. The V and J ends lost 4 bases and 4 bases respectively, with 10 bases between them. The CDR3 sequence: CASSRGVGTEAFF. The CDR3 DNA sequence: TGCGCCAGCAGCCGGGGGGTGGGCACTGAAGCTTTCTTT.

Only one count was recorded for this clone. The rearrangement links TRBV12-5 to TRBJ2-3, with TRBD2 identical over 9 bases. Germline V gene sequence: CDR1 LGHNT, CDR2 FRNRAP. V was pared by 5 bases and J by 5 bases, with 8 bases of the junction left unmatched. The length of the CDR3 is 15 residues. The CDR3 reads CASGAPIAGVDTQYF. The CDR3 nucleotides read TGTGCTAGTGGTGCCCCGATAGCGGGAGTAGATACGCAGTATTTT.

J is TRBJ2-6 and V is TRBV11-1; D call uncertain. The CDR3 covers 14 residues. The germline V gene encodes CDR1 SGHAT and CDR2 FQDESV (reference sequence). V was pared by 1 base and J by 0 bases, with 1 base between. This chain's CDR3 is CASSLDSGANVLTF. The CDR3 nucleotides are TGTGCCAGCAGCTTAGACTCTGGGGCCAACGTCCTGACTTTC.

The chain couples TRBV30 to TRBJ1-2; D is perhaps TRBD1 (5 bases). V lost 1 base to trimming and J lost 0 bases, with 12 bases between them. Germline CDR1 reads GTSNPN; CDR2 reads SVGIG (reference sequence). This CDR3 contains 15 residues. The CDR3 DNA follows: TGTGCCTGGAGTGGGGTACAGGCCTCTAACTATGGCTACACCTTC. Its translation: CAWSGVQASNYGYTF.

As regards this clone: This sample also contains other DNA sequences that code for the same CDR3. The chain employs TRBV2 and TRBJ2-7; D not certain. CDR3 length: 14 amino acids. Trimming shortened V by 1 base and J by 1 base, and 8 bases separated the two germline ends. Germline V gene sequence: CDR1 SNHLY, CDR2 FYNNEI. The CDR3 coding sequence is TGTGCCAGCAGTGAAGGGGAAGTTTCCTACGAGCAGTACTTC. Translation gives CASSEGEVSYEQYF.

This clone was counted a single time. J is TRBJ2-5 and V is TRBV29-1, with D possibly matching TRBD1 (5 bases). The germline V and J ends were trimmed by 3 bases and 1 base, with 15 bases remaining between them. The CDR3 has 15 residues. The germline V gene encodes CDR1 SQVTM and CDR2 ANQGSEA. The CDR3: CSVEPEGAFQETQYF. In DNA, the CDR3 is TGCAGCGTTGAGCCCGAAGGGGCCTTCCAAGAGACCCAGTACTTC.